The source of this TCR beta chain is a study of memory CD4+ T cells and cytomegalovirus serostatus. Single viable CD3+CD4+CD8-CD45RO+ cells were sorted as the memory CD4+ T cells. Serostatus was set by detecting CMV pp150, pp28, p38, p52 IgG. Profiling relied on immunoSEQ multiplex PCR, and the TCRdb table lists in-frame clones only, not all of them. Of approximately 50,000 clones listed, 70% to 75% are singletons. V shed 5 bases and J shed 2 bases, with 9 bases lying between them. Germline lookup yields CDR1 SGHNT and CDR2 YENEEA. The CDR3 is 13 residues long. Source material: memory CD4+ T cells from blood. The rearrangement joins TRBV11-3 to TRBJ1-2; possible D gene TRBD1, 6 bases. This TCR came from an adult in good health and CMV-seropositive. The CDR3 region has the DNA TGTGCCAGCAGCCCGGGGGCCAACTATGGCTACACCTTC. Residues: CASSPGANYGYTF.